The sample holds a few counts of the clone carrying this TCR beta chain. This sample was taken from a study of identical twins. A universal primer site arose from template switching, and cDNA bore unique molecular identifiers. TCRdb fed the 5' RACE reads into MiXCR, producing one record per CDR3 protein. The repertoire holds hundreds of thousands of distinct CDR3 sequences, with over 15% as singletons. CDR1 and CDR2 (germline): SEHNR, FQNEAQ (reference sequence). This CDR3 is built from 8 residues. V lost 10 bases, J lost 7 bases, and 4 bases lay in between. These data also featured in a second study, about T cells expressing NK-cell markers. This second study notes: The authors sequenced eight donors, of whom seven were HCMV-seropositive and one was seronegative. Dominant NKG2C+ clonotypes made up roughly 1.0-8% of CD8+ T cells in a handful of donors.

The chain uses TRBV7-9 and TRBJ2-5; no reliable D call. This TCR came from a woman younger than 35 in good health. Sequencing used PBMCs. CDR3 residues: CAIATQYF. For the CDR3, the DNA is TGTGCCATCGCGACCCAGTACTTC.